The 5 T cell receptor beta chains below all came from one sample that was sequenced in a study of blood T cells in healthy people across ages. A second about 6 to 12 cycle PCR used barcoded and J-beta primers. TCRdb processed the 5' RACE reads anew with MiXCR; each CDR3 protein has one entry. The sample has roughly 1,700,000 distinct CDR3 sequences; under 30% are singletons. The sample comprised blood. The receptors here all came from a woman between 25 and 40 years old in good health.

This clonotype was counted between two and nine times. The chain recombines TRBV7-6 with TRBJ1-5, with a possible D match to TRBD1 (5 bases). The germline V gene has CDR1 SGHVS and CDR2 FNYEAQ. Deletions cut 6 bases from V and 6 bases from J, with 12 bases between. The CDR3 runs to 13 residues. CDR3 sequence: CASSGGVTQPQHF. The CDR3 DNA sequence: TGTGCCAGCAGTGGAGGGGTCACTCAGCCCCAGCATTTT.

This chain joins TRBV7-6 and TRBJ1-1; possibly TRBD1 for D (6 bases). Trimming stripped 10 bases from V and 6 bases from J, with 24 bases between. CDR1 and CDR2 (germline): SGHVS, FNYEAQ. The CDR3 is 15 amino acids. CDR3: CATKQEDRLSAEAFF. CDR3 DNA sequence: TGTGCCACCAAACAAGAAGACAGGCTGAGCGCTGAAGCTTTCTTT.

This clonotype was picked up a small number of times. The rearrangement uses TRBV7-8 and TRBJ2-7, with 7 bases matching TRBD1. V lost 0 bases, J lost 5 bases, and 7 bases stayed unmatched. Germline CDR1 SGHVS, CDR2 FQNEAQ. The CDR3 contains 15 residues. CDR3 in amino acids: CASSLAEGGLDEQYF. As DNA, the CDR3 is TGTGCCAGCAGCTTAGCGGAAGGGGGCCTAGACGAGCAGTACTTC.

The CDR3 DNA sequence: TGTGCCAGCAGCCTAATCCTCGTAGGGGGCGAGCAGTACTTC. It yields the protein CASSLILVGGEQYF. This chain joins TRBV7-9 and TRBJ2-4; TRBD1 is a possible D gene (6 bases). The assigned J gene may be wrong: the sequence end matches TRBJ2-7 better. Germline CDR1 reads SEHNR; CDR2 reads FQNEAQ (reference sequence). CDR3 length: 14 residues.

The rearrangement uses TRBV6-5 and TRBJ1-4; 7 bases match TRBD1. The CDR3 length is 14 residues. The V gene's germline CDR1 is MNHEY and CDR2 SVGAGI. V shed 7 bases, J shed 7 bases, and the junction held 9 bases outside the gene matches. CDR3 in amino acids: CASTPPGQPEKLFF. In DNA, the CDR3 is TGTGCCAGCACCCCGCCGGGACAGCCTGAAAAACTGTTTTTT.